This TCR beta chain was profiled in a study of blood T cell repertoires in COVID-19. About the study: Some COVID-19 samples were acute and others convalescent; all came from the United States, Italy and Spain. Sample material is recorded as cDNA or gDNA derived from T cells, B-cell-depleted T cells, or PBMCs.

Original methodology: Estimation of nucleated cell counts relied on the amplification of reference gene primers. The protocol was immunoSEQ multiplex PCR, while the TCRdb copy is restricted to in-frame clones and leaves out a portion. That table furnishes V, J and clone size, whereas the DNA furnished D and trimming. The repertoire holds around 270,000 clones, with roughly 84% as singletons. This clone was picked up a small number of times. The CDR3 length is 16 residues. The germline V gene has CDR1 LGHDT and CDR2 YNNKEL (reference sequence). V was clipped by 0 bases and J by 8 bases, with 19 bases between them.

The gene calls are TRBV3-1 (or the pseudogene TRBV3-2) and TRBJ1-2; TRBD1 is a possible D gene (5 bases). The TCR was taken from a woman aged 40 to 55 who had recovered from COVID-19. Sequencing was performed on peripheral blood. The CDR3, as DNA: TGTGCCAGCAGCCAAGACGGGACTTCACTGGGGCACGGCTACACCTTC. The encoded protein is CASSQDGTSLGHGYTF.